What follows are 20 T cell receptor beta chains derived from one specimen sequenced in a study of metastatic and nonmetastatic thyroid tumors. TCRdb re-called clones via MiXCR from the PCR reads. In the table there are about 59,000 clones, 16% of which are singletons. Every patient underwent thyroid surgery untreated. The sample comprised blood. The receptors come from a male donor with papillary thyroid cancer or a benign thyroid nodule (not recorded which). Some clones in this sample may be carry-over from other donors' samples.

V gene TRBV24-1 combines with J gene TRBJ1-5; tentative D call: TRBD1 (5 bases). Germline V gene data show CDR1 as KGHDR and CDR2 as SFDVKD. The CDR3 runs 13 residues. V lost 5 bases and J lost 4, with 8 bases in between. The CDR3 DNA sequence: TGTGCCACCAGTGCGGGGGGAAATCAGCCCCAGCATTTT. It encodes CATSAGGNQPQHF.

This clone came up many times. V is TRBV15 and J is TRBJ2-2; weak D call: TRBD1 (6 bases). CDR1 and CDR2 (germline): LNHNV, YYDKDF (reference sequence). V was shortened by 4 bases and J by 3 bases, with 9 bases between the two germline ends. The CDR3 has 14 amino acids. The CDR3 loop is CATSTDRHTGELFF. For the CDR3, the DNA is TGTGCCACCAGCACGGACAGACACACCGGGGAGCTGTTTTTT.

Many counts were recorded for this clone. This chain joins TRBV9 and TRBJ2-1; 7 nucleotides align to TRBD2. This CDR3 has 12 residues. Per germline, CDR1 SGDLS and CDR2 YYNGEE. The V and J ends lost 9 bases and 9 bases, in that order; junction bases with no gene match: 9. Written as DNA, the CDR3 is TGTGCCACCGGATCGGGGGAGGGTGAGCAGTTCTTC. It specifies CATGSGEGEQFF.

This clone was detected many times. The DNA for the CDR3 is TGTGCCAGCAGCCAAGAGGGACTAGCGGGGGGGCCGGATACGCAGTATTTT. Its protein product is CASSQEGLAGGPDTQYF. V and J are TRBV3-1 and TRBJ2-3, with 16 bases identical to TRBD2. J lost 6 bases, V lost 0 bases, and 3 bases had no gene match. The CDR3 covers 17 residues. Per the germline V gene, CDR1 is LGHDT and CDR2 is YNNKEL (reference sequence).

This clone showed up many times. The chain couples TRBV9 to TRBJ2-1, with 16 bases aligning to TRBD2. This CDR3 region has 16 residues. Unmatched junction bases numbered 5, after V lost 3 bases and J lost 8 bases. CDR1 and CDR2 (germline): SGDLS, YYNGEE. The DNA of the CDR3 is TGTGCCAGCAGCGCCGGGACTAGCGGGGGGGTAGATGAGCAGTTCTTC. This sequence encodes CASSAGTSGGVDEQFF.

Ten or more counts support this clone. The chain uses TRBV18 and TRBJ1-4; possible D gene TRBD1, 6 bases. Trimming shortened V by 2 bases and J by 7 bases, and 20 bases separated the two germline ends. CDR3 length equals 17 residues. In germline, CDR1 is KGHSH, CDR2 LQKENI. CDR3 nucleotide sequence: TGTGCCAGCTCACCATCCCCCAGGGGCACGAATGGTGAAAAACTGTTTTTT. Residues: CASSPSPRGTNGEKLFF.

This clone was detected only a few times. This could be a read error, since a much larger clone is one nucleotide away. The V gene is TRBV28, the J gene TRBJ1-4; TRBD1 might be the D (5 bases). The length of the CDR3 is 15 residues. V dropped 7 bases and J dropped 4 bases, with 16 bases sitting between them. Looked up from germline, CDR1 is MDHEN and CDR2 is SYDVKM. The CDR3 spells CASNYSRGFNEKLFF. CDR3 DNA: TGTGCCAGCAACTATTCCCGGGGGTTTAATGAAAAACTGTTTTTT.

This sequence joins TRBV6-1 and TRBJ1-3, with D unresolved. V shed 10 bases and J shed 2 bases, with 18 bases lying between them. CDR3 length equals 15 residues. The germline CDR1 and CDR2 sequences are MNHNS and SASEGT. DNA for the CDR3: TGTGCCACAGAGAAAGACGCGGGGACTGGAAACACCATATATTTT. Its translation: CATEKDAGTGNTIYF.

This clone was detected many times. The chain recombines TRBV30 with TRBJ1-3; 7 bases are a match to TRBD1. Germline V CDR1 and CDR2: GTSNPN, SVGIG (reference sequence). With V trimmed by 1 base and J by 3 bases, 9 bases remained unmatched. This CDR3 has 16 amino acids. In nucleotides, the CDR3 is TGTGCCTGGAGTGCCCGGGACAGATTACTTGGAAACACCATATATTTT. It translates to CAWSARDRLLGNTIYF.

This clone was seen ten or more times. The chain has TRBV20-1 and TRBJ2-1; 8 positions agree with TRBD2. J lost 4 bases, V lost 0 bases, and 8 bases had no gene match. CDR1 and CDR2 (germline): DFQATT, SNEGSKA (reference sequence). CDR3 size: 16 residues. In nucleotides, the CDR3 is TGCAGTGCTAGAGATCGGAGCGGGGGACTATACAATGAGCAGTTCTTC. Translating it yields CSARDRSGGLYNEQFF.

In its sample, this clone was seen many times. DNA of the CDR3: TGTGCCAGCAGCGCGCCTTCTAGCACAGATACGCAGTATTTT. This codes for CASSAPSSTDTQYF. The V and J genes are TRBV9 and TRBJ2-3; D gene unclear. Germline lookup yields CDR1 SGDLS and CDR2 YYNGEE. The CDR3 consists of 14 residues. With 3 bases removed from V and 0 bases from J, the gap between germline ends came to 8 bases.

This clone appeared many times. The chain employs TRBV6-2 or TRBV6-3 and TRBJ1-4; D is unresolved. Per germline, CDR1 MNHEY and CDR2 SVGEGT. Trimming took off 5 bases at V and 8 bases at J, with 21 bases between the two ends. The CDR3 runs to 16 residues. The CDR3 bases are TGTGCCAGCAGTCGCCGACGGGCAACGGTGTGGGAAAAACTGTTTTTT. As protein: CASSRRRATVWEKLFF.

This clone was recorded many times. The chain couples TRBV24-1 to TRBJ2-1, with 11 bases aligning to TRBD1. Looked up from germline, CDR1 is KGHDR and CDR2 is SFDVKD. This CDR3 is built from 15 residues. Losses at the gene ends were 3 bases for V and 8 bases for J; bases not matched to a gene: 5. CDR3 coding DNA: TGTGCCACCAGTGATGGTGGGACAGGGGGTGATGAGCAGTTCTTC. This encodes CATSDGGTGGDEQFF.

This clone was picked up many times. The chain is built from TRBV5-6 and TRBJ2-3, with 14 positions matching TRBD2. CDR3 length: 17 amino acids. V trimming: 5 bases; J trimming: 2 bases; junction bases outside the gene matches: 7. Germline V gene lookup returns CDR1 SGHDT and CDR2 YYEEEE. Here the CDR3 DNA reads TGTGCCAGCAGTCTAGGGACTAGCGGGAGACTCACAGATACGCAGTATTTT. Residues: CASSLGTSGRLTDTQYF.

This clone was seen ten or more times. V usage is TRBV11-1 and J usage is TRBJ1-1; the D is unclear. CDR3 length equals 12 residues. Trimming stripped 1 base from V and 8 bases from J, with 8 bases between. CDR1 SGHAT and CDR2 FQDESV come from the germline V gene (reference sequence). The CDR3 DNA reads TGTGCCAGCAGCTTAGACCGAGACGAAGCTTTCTTT. It encodes CASSLDRDEAFF.

This clone was counted at least ten times. The chain links TRBV7-9 to TRBJ2-2; D not certain. CDR1 is SEHNR, CDR2 FQNEAQ, per germline (reference sequence). The CDR3 sequence is 13 residues long. Trimming took 0 bases from V and 6 from J, leaving 5 bases between them. CDR3 region: CASSLAVSGELFF. The CDR3 DNA reads TGTGCCAGCAGCTTAGCAGTATCCGGGGAGCTGTTTTTT.

This clone was found many times. CDR3 nucleotides: TGTGCCAGCAGCTTAGATCCCCTAGCGACCAACACCGGGGAGCTGTTTTTT. This sequence encodes CASSLDPLATNTGELFF. This sequence joins TRBV11-2 and TRBJ2-2; D is possibly TRBD2 (6 bases). The CDR3 runs to 17 residues. Trimming stripped 0 bases from V and 2 bases from J, with 13 bases between. The germline CDR1 and CDR2 sequences are SGHAT and FQNNGV.

The sample holds many counts of this clone. This specimen includes other DNA sequences encoding the same CDR3. The chain employs TRBV18 and TRBJ2-7; D is uncertain. The length of the CDR3 is 13 residues. V was pared by 2 bases and J by 0 bases, with 5 bases between. Per the germline V gene, CDR1 is KGHSH and CDR2 is LQKENI. The CDR3 bases are TGTGCCAGCTCACCAACCAGCTCCTACGAGCAGTACGTC. Translation: CASSPTSSYEQYV.

Many counts were recorded for this clone. The genes are TRBV5-4 and TRBJ2-1; 9 bases are shared with TRBD2. V shed 3 bases, J shed 10 bases, and the junction held 2 bases outside the gene matches. The germline CDR1 and CDR2 sequences are SGHNT and YYREEE (reference sequence). This CDR3 has 12 amino acids. DNA for the CDR3: TGTGCCAGCAGCTCTAGCGGGAAGGAGCAGTTCTTC. Translated, it gives CASSSSGKEQFF.

Comments on this clone: Mismatch with germline at one junction end may stem from a read error. The same CDR3 also results from other DNA sequences found in this sample. This chain connects TRBV7-9 to TRBJ1-2, with D possibly matching TRBD1 (5 bases). CDR1 SEHNR and CDR2 FQNEAQ come from the germline V gene (reference sequence). This CDR3 contains 14 residues. CDR3 sequence: CASSSGDGNYGYTF. Here the CDR3 DNA reads TGTGCCAGCAGCTCGGGGGACGGAAACTATGGATACACATTC.